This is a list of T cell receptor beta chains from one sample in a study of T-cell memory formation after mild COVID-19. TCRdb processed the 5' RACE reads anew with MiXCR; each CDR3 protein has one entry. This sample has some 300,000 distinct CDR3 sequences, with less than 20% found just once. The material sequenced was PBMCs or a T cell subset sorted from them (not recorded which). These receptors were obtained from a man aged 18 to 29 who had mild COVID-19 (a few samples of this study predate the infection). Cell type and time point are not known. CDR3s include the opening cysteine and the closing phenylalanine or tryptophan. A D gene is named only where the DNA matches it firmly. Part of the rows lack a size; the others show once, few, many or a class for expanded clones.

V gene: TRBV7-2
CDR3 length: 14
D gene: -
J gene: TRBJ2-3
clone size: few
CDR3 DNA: TGTGCCAGCAGCCCGTATGCTAGCACAGATACGCAGTATTTT
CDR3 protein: CASSPYASTDTQYF

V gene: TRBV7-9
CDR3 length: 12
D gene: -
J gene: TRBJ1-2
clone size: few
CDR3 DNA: TGTGCCAGCAGCTTATCAATCCGGGGCTACACCTTC
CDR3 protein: CASSLSIRGYTF

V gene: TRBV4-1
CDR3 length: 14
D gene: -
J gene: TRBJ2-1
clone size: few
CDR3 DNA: TGCGCCAGCAGCCACTCGGGGTTGAACAATGAGCAGTTCTTC
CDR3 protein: CASSHSGLNNEQFF

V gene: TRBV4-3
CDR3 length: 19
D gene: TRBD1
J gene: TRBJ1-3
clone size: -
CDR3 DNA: TGCGCCAGCAGCCAAGGACAGGGGTCGGCGACCGAACCTGGAAACACCATATATTTT
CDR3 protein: CASSQGQGSATEPGNTIYF

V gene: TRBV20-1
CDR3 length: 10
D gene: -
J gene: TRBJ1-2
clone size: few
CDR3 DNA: TGCAGTGCCGACACAGAGGGCTACACCTTC
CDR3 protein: CSADTEGYTF

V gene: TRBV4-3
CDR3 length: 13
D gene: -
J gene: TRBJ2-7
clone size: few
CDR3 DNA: TGCGCCAGCAGCCAAGATGCCCACTACGAGCAGTACTTC
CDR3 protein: CASSQDAHYEQYF

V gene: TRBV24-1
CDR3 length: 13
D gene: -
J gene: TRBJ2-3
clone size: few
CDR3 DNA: TGTGCCACCAGTGATTTTGCGGCAGATACGCAGTATTTT
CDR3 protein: CATSDFAADTQYF

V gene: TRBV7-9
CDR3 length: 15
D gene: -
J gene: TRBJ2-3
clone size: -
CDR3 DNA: TGTGCCAGCAGCTTAGGTCCGGGTCGCACAGATACGCAGTATTTT
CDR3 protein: CASSLGPGRTDTQYF

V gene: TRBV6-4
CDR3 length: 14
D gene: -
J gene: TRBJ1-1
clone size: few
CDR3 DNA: TGTGCCAGCAGTGACTCGGAAGAGAACACTGAAGCTTTCTTT
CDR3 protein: CASSDSEENTEAFF

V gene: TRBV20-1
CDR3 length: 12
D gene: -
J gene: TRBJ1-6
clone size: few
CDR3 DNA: TGCAGTGCTAGGAGCCTATCGGGACCCCTCCACTTT
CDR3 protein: CSARSLSGPLHF

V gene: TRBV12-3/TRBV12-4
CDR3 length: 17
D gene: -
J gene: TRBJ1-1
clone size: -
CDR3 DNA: TGTGCCAGCAGTTTAGCCTGGGCCAGCCGGATGAACACTGAAGCTTTCTTT
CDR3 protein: CASSLAWASRMNTEAFF

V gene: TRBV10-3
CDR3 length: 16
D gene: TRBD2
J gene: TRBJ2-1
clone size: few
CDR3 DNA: TGTGCCATCAGTGAGTCGGCGGGGGGGCCCCCCAATGAGCAGTTCTTC
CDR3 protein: CAISESAGGPPNEQFF

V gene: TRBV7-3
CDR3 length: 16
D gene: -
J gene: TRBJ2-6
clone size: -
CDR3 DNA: TGTGCCAGCAGCATCGGACAGTCCTCTGGGGCCAACGTCCTGACTTTC
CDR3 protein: CASSIGQSSGANVLTF

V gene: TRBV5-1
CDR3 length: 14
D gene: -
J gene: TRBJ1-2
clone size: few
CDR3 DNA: TGCGCCAGCAGCTGGGAACAGGCCTCCTATGGCTACACCTTC
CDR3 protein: CASSWEQASYGYTF

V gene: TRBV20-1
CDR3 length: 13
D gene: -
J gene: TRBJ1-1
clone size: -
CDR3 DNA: TGCAGTGCTCCCCGTCCCGGGAACACTGAAGCTTTCTTT
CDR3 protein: CSAPRPGNTEAFF

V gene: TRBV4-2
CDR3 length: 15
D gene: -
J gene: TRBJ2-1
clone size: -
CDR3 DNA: TGTGCCAGCAGCCAAGAGGCGGGAAGGAGGAATGAGCAGTTCTTC
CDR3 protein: CASSQEAGRRNEQFF

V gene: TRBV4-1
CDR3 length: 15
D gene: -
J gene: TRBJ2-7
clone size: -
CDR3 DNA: TGCGCCAGCAGCCAGACGCGGGACGGAGGTTACGAGCAGTACTTC
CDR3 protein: CASSQTRDGGYEQYF

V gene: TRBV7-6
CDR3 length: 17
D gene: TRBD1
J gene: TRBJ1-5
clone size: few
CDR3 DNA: TGTGCCAGCAGCTTAGGATCCACAGGGGTGACAAATCAGCCCCAGCATTTT
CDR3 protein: CASSLGSTGVTNQPQHF

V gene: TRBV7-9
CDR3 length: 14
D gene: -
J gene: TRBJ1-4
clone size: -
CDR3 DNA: TGTGCCAGCAGCTTAGTATCAGAATATGAAAAACTGTTTTTT
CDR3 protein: CASSLVSEYEKLFF

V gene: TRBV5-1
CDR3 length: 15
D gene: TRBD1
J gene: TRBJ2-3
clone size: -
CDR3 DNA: TGCGCCAGCAGAGTGACAGGGGCCAAGGCAGATACGCAGTATTTT
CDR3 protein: CASRVTGAKADTQYF

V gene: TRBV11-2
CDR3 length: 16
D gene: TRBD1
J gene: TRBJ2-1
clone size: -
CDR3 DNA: TGTGCCAGCAGCCTAAACAGGGGCCCGACATACAATGAGCAGTTCTTC
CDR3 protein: CASSLNRGPTYNEQFF

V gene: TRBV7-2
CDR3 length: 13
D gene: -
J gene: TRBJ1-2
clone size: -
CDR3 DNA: TGTGCCAGCAGAATAGGTGGGATAGACGGCTACACCTTC
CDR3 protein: CASRIGGIDGYTF

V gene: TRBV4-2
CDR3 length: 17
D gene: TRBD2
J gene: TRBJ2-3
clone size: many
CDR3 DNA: TGTGCCAGCAGCCAAGATAGAAGCGGGGGGCCCACAGATACGCAGTATTTT
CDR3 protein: CASSQDRSGGPTDTQYF

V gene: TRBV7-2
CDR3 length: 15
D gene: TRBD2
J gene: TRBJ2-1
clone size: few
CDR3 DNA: TGTGCCAGCACTCCGTCGGGGGGGCGATTAAATGAGCAGTTCTTC
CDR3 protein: CASTPSGGRLNEQFF

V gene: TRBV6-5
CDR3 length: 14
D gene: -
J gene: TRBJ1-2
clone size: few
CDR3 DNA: TGTGCCAGCAGTTATTCCGCCAGGGAATATGGCTACACCTTC
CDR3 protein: CASSYSAREYGYTF

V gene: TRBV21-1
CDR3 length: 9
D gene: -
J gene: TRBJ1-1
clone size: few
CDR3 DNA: TGTGCCAGCATGCCAAAAGCTTTCTTT
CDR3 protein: CASMPKAFF

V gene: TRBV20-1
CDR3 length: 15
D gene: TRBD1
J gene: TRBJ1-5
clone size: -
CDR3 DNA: TGCAGTGCTAGAGAGGGGACAGGGGGCAATCAGCCCCAGCATTTT
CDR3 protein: CSAREGTGGNQPQHF

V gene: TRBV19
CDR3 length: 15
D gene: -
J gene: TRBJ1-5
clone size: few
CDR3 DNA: TGTGCCAGTAGCCCCGGGTTGTGGGGGCGTGGGACCCAGCATTTT
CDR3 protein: CASSPGLWGRGTQHF

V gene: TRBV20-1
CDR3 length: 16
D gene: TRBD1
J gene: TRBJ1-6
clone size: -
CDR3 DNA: TGCAGTGCTAGGGCTACAGGGGAGGCGGATAATTCACCCCTCCACTTT
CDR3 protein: CSARATGEADNSPLHF

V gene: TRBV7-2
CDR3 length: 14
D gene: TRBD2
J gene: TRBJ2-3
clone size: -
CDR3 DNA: TGTGCCAGCAGCTTAGCGGGGGGGATAGATACGCAGTATTTT
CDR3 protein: CASSLAGGIDTQYF

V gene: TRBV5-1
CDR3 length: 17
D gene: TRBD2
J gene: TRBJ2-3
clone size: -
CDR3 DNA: TGCGCCAGCAGCCCGGCGGAACTAGCGGGCCCCACAGATACGCAGTATTTT
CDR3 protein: CASSPAELAGPTDTQYF

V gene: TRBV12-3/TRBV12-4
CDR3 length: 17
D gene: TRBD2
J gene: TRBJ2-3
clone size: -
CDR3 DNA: TGTGCCAGCAGCCTTCTCGGGGGGACTCGGTCAGGGGATACGCAGTATTTT
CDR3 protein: CASSLLGGTRSGDTQYF

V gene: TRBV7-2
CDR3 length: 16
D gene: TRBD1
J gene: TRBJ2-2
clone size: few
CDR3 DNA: TGTGCCAGCAGCTTAGGGGACAGGGGTTACACCGGGGAGCTGTTTTTT
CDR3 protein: CASSLGDRGYTGELFF

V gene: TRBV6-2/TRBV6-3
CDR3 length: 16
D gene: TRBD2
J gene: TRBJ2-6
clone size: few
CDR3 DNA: TGTGCCAGCTTCAAGCGGGGGGTGTCTGGGGCCAACGTCCTGACTTTC
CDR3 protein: CASFKRGVSGANVLTF

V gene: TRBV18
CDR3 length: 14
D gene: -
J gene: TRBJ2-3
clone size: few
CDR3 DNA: TGTGCCAGCTCACCTACCGGGAACACAGATACGCAGTATTTT
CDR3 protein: CASSPTGNTDTQYF

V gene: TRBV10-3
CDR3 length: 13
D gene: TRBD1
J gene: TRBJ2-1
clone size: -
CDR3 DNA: TGTGCCTCGACAGGGGCCCCCTACAATGAGCAGTTCTTC
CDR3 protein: CASTGAPYNEQFF

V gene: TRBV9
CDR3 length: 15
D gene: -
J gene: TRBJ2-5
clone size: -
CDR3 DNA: TGTGCCAGCAGCGTCGGGACGGCAGTGCAAGAGACCCAGTACTTC
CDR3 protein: CASSVGTAVQETQYF

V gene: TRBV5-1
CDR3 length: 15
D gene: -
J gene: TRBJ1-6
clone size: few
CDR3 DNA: TGCGCCAGCAGCTTGGAAAGGGGGAGAAATTCACCCCTCCACTTT
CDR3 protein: CASSLERGRNSPLHF

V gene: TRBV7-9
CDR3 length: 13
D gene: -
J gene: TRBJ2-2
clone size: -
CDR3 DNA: TGTGCCAGCAACGTACACAACACCGGGGAGCTGTTTTTT
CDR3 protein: CASNVHNTGELFF

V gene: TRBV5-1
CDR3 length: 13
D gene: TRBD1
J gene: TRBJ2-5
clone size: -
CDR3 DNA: TGCGCCAGCAGCTTTCAAATACAGGGGGTTCAGTACTTC
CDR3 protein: CASSFQIQGVQYF

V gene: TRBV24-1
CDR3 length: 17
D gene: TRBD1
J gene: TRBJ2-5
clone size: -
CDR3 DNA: TGTGCCACCAGCCCCCTTTCCGGGACAGGGGAACAAGAGACCCAGTACTTC
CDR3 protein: CATSPLSGTGEQETQYF

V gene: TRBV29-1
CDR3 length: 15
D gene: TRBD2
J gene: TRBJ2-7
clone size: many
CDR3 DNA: TGCAGCGTTCTCAAATTAGCGGGAATCTCCTACGAGCAGTACTTC
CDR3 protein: CSVLKLAGISYEQYF

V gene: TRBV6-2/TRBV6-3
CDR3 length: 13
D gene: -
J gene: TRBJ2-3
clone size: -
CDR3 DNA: TGTGCCAGCAGTTACAATCCGTCAGATACGCAGTATTTT
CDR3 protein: CASSYNPSDTQYF

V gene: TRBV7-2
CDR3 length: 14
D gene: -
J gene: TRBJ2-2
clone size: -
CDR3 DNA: TGTGCCAGCAGCTTAGCCCCAGAAACCGGGGAGCTGTTTTTT
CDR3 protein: CASSLAPETGELFF

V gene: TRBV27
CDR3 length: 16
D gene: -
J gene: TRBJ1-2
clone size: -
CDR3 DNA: TGTGCCAGCAGTCCGCCCCCCGGGCAGGCCCACTATGGCTACACCTTC
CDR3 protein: CASSPPPGQAHYGYTF

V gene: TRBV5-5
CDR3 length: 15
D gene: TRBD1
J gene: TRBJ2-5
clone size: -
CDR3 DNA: TGTGCCAGCAGCTTGACGGGACAGGAGGGAGAGACCCAGTACTTC
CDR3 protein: CASSLTGQEGETQYF

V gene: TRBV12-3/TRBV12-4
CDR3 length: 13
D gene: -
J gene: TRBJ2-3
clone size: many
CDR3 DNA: TGTGCCAGCAGGCGGGGCCACACAGATACGCAGTATTTT
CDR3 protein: CASRRGHTDTQYF

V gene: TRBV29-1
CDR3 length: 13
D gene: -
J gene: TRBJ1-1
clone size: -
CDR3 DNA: TGCAGCTCGGGGAGGGAGCTGAACACTGAAGCTTTCTTT
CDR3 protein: CSSGRELNTEAFF

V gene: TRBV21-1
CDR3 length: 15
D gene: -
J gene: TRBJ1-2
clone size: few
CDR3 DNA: TGTGCCAGCAGCCGCGAGGACTGGAATAACTATGGCTACACCTTC
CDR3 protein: CASSREDWNNYGYTF

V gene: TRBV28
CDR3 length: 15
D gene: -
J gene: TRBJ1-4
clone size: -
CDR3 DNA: TGTGCCAGCAGTTTATGGCAGGGGAGGGGCGAAAAACTGTTTTTT
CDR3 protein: CASSLWQGRGEKLFF

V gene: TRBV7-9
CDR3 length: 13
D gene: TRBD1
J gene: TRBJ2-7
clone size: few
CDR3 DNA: TGTGCCAGCAGCTTAGTGACAGGGGGATGGCAGTACTTC
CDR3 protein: CASSLVTGGWQYF

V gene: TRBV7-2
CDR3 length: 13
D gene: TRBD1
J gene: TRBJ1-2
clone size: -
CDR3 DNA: TGTGCCAGCAGCCGTGACAGGGGCAATGGCTACACCTTC
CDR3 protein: CASSRDRGNGYTF

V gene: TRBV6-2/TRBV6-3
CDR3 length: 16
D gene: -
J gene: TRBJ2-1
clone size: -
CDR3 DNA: TGTGCCAGCAGGCCCGTTGCTGTCGGGCCTTACAATGAGCAGTTCTTC
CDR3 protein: CASRPVAVGPYNEQFF

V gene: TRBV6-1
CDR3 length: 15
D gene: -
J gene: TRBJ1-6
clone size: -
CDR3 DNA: TGTGCCAGCAGTGAGGAGCCGTTCGATAATTCACCCCTCCACTTT
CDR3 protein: CASSEEPFDNSPLHF

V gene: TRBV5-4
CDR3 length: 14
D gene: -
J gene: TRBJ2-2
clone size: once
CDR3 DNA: TGTGCCAGCAGCTTGACAGGTCCGGGCGGGGAGCTGTTTTTT
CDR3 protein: CASSLTGPGGELFF

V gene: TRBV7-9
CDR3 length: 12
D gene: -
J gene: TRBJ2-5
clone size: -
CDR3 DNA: TGTGCCAGCAGGCGAAGCCGGGAGACCCAGTACTTC
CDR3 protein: CASRRSRETQYF

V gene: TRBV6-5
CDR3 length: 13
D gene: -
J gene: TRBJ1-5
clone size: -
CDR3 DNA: TGTGCCAGCCGTCTAGAAGGAAATCAGCCCCAGCATTTT
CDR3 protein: CASRLEGNQPQHF

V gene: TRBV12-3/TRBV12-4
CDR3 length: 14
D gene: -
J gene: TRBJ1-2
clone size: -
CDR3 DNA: TGTGCCAGCAGTCGGATGGGCAGGTACTATGGCTACACCTTC
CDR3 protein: CASSRMGRYYGYTF

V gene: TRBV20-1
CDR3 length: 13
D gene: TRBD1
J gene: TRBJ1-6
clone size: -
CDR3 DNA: TGCAGTGCTCCGACAGGGGATAATTCACCCCTCCACTTT
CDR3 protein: CSAPTGDNSPLHF